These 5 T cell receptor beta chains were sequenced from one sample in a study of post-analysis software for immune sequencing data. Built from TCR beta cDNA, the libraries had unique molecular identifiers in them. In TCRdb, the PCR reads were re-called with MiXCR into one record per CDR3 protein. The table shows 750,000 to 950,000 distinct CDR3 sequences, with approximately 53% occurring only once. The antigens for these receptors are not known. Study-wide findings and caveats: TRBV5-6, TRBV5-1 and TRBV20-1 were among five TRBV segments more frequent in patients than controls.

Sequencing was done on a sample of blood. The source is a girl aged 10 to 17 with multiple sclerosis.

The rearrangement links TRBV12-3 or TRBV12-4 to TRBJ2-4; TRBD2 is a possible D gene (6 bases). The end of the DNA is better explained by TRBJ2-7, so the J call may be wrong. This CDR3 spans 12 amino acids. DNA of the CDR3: TGTGCCAGCAGGGGACTCATTTACGAGCAGTACTTC. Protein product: CASRGLIYEQYF.

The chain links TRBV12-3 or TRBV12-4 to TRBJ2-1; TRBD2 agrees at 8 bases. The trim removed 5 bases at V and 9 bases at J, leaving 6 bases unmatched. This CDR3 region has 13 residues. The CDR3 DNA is TGTGCCAGCAGTCGAGGACTAGCTCTTGAGCAGTTCTTC. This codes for CASSRGLALEQFF.

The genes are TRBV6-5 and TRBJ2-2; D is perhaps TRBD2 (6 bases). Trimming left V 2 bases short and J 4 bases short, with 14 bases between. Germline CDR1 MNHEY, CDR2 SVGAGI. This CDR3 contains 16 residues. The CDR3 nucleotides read TGTGCCAGCAGTTACATCGGAGGGGCGGGCACCGGGGAGCTGTTTTTT. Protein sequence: CASSYIGGAGTGELFF.

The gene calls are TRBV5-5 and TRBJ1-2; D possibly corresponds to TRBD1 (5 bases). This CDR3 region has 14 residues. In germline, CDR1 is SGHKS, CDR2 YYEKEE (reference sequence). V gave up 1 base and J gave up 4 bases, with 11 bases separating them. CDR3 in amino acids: CASSLLTDAYGYTF. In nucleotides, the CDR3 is TGTGCCAGCAGCTTGTTGACAGACGCCTATGGCTACACCTTC.

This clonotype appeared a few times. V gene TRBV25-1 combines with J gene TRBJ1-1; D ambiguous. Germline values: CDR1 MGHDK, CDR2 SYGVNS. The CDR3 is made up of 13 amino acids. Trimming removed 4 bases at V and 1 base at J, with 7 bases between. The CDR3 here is CASSAPGNTEAFF. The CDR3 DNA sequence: TGTGCCAGCAGTGCGCCAGGGAACACTGAAGCTTTCTTT.